This paragraph reports one T cell receptor (beta chain). What it recognizes is unknown. On each TCR cDNA molecule, a unique molecular identifier was present. TCRdb analysed the 5' RACE reads with MiXCR anew, one entry per CDR3 protein. The data contain 50,000 to 65,000 distinct CDR3 sequences, 7.5% to 8.5% of them singletons. The data originate from a study of spatial heterogeneity in lung cancer. Study overall: Beta-chain sequences were consistently detected more often than alpha-chain sequences. As counted in raw reads, each unique TCR and UMI combination appeared more than ten times on average.

Regarding time point: sample taken at primary tumor resection. No cells were sorted before sequencing. The whole RNA sequenced was extracted from tumor, nontumor lung or frozen PBMC. The CDR3 contains 16 residues. Trimming left V 7 bases short and J 2 bases short, with 20 bases between. Looked up from germline, CDR1 is LNHDA and CDR2 is SQIVND (reference sequence). Study-level results: Expanded tumor TCRs that were ubiquitous appeared in blood more at resection than follow-up.

This chain links TRBV19 with TRBJ1-1, with TRBD1 as a possible D gene (6 bases). The sequencing here drew on PBMCs, taken at surgery. The source is a female donor with early-stage non-small cell lung cancer. CDR3 sequence reads: CASTGAVGRVNTEAFF. The CDR3 region has the DNA TGTGCCAGTACAGGGGCGGTCGGCAGGGTCAACACTGAAGCTTTCTTT. Looking up the rest from reference TRBV19 and TRBJ1-1 gives the full variable domain: DGGITQSPKYLFRKEGQNVTLSCEQNLNHDAMYWYRQDPGQGLRLIYYSQIVNDFQKGDIAEGYSVSREKKESFPLTVTSAQKNPTAFYLCASTGAVGRVNTEAFFGQGTRLTVV.